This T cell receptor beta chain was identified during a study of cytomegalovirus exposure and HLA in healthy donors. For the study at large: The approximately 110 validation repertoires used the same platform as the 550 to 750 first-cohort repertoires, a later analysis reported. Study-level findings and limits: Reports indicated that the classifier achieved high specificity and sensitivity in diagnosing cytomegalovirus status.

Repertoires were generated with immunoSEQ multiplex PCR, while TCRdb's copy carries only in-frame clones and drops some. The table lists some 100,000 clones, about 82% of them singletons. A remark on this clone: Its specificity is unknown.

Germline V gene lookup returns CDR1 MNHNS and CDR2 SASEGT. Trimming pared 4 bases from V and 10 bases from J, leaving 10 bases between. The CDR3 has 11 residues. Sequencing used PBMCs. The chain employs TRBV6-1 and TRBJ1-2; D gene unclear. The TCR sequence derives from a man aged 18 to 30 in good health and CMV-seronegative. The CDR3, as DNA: TGTGCCAGCAGTGTGGGAGCCTTCTACACCTTC. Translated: CASSVGAFYTF.